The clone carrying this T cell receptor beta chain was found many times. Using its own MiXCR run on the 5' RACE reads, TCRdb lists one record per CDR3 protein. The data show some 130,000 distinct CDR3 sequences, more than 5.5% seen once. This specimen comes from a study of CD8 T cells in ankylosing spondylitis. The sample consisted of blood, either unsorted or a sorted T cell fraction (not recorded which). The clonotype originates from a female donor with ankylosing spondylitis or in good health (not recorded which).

CDR3 amino acids: CASSPDRDQETQYF. The CDR3 coding sequence is TGTGCCAGCAGTCCGGACAGGGACCAAGAGACCCAGTACTTC. The chain couples TRBV12-3 or TRBV12-4 to TRBJ2-5; 8 bases align to TRBD1. The V segment lost 5 bases and the J segment 0 bases; nucleotides outside the gene matches: 2. The CDR3 spans 14 residues.